What follows are 8 T cell receptor beta chains derived from one specimen sequenced in a study of shared clonotypes between healthy human individuals. The method was immunoSEQ multiplex PCR; TCRdb's version includes in-frame clones alone and lacks a portion of them. The data contain 2 million to 2.5 million clones, approximately 94% of them singletons. Sequencing was done on a sample of naive CD4+ T cells from PBMCs. Stated subset: CD45RA+ positively selected. Every receptor here comes from a man between 18 and 35 years old in good health. Some clones in this sample may be carry-over from other donors' samples.

The V gene is TRBV25-1, the J gene TRBJ1-4; 7 bases align to TRBD1. The V gene's germline CDR1 is MGHDK and CDR2 SYGVNS. The V segment lost 4 bases and the J segment 2 bases; nucleotides outside the gene matches: 4. The CDR3 covers 15 residues. The CDR3 loop reads CASSVTGRTNEKLFF. CDR3 DNA sequence: TGTGCCAGCAGTGTGACAGGGCGGACTAATGAAAAACTGTTTTTT.

V usage is TRBV6-1 and J usage is TRBJ2-7; D remains ambiguous. The germline V gene has CDR1 MNHNS and CDR2 SASEGT. The CDR3 length is 15 residues. V was clipped by 4 bases and J by 0 bases, with 13 bases between them. CDR3 bases: TGTGCCAGCAGTGGCGTTCGCGTGGCCTCCTACGAGCAGTACTTC. Amino acid sequence: CASSGVRVASYEQYF.

J is TRBJ2-6 and V is TRBV5-1; possibly TRBD1 for D (6 bases). The CDR3 spans 22 residues. V was trimmed by 0 bases and J by 1 base, leaving 26 bases between them. Germline V CDR1 and CDR2: SGHRS, YFSETQ. The CDR3 sequence: CASSLALGQTSPGGSGANVLTF. CDR3 in DNA: TGCGCCAGCAGCTTGGCCCTAGGACAGACCTCACCCGGCGGGTCTGGGGCCAACGTCCTGACTTTC.

The gene calls are TRBV7-3 and TRBJ2-3; TRBD2 might be the D (5 bases). Germline-derived CDR1 and CDR2 are SGHTA and FQGTGA. The CDR3 length is 13 residues. Trimming cost V 2 bases and J 10 bases, with 13 bases left between them. The CDR3 loop reads CASSLDGVGAQYF. In DNA form, the CDR3 reads TGTGCCAGCAGCTTAGACGGGGTCGGTGCGCAGTATTTT.

The gene calls are TRBV7-9 and TRBJ1-4; D is unclear. The CDR3 consists of 12 residues. Germline CDR1 SEHNR, CDR2 FQNEAQ (reference sequence). Trimming cost V 0 bases and J 8 bases, with 4 bases left between them. The CDR3 reads CASSLAPEKLFF. CDR3 DNA: TGTGCCAGCAGCTTAGCACCAGAAAAACTGTTTTTT.

Concerning this clone: Within the sample, other DNA sequences also encode this same CDR3. This sequence joins TRBV5-1 and TRBJ2-3; D uncertain. The V gene lost 1 base and the J gene lost 1 base, with 7 bases spanning the gap. The CDR3 consists of 14 residues. CDR1 is SGHRS, CDR2 YFSETQ, per germline. The CDR3 nucleotides read TGCGCCAGCAGCTTGTTAGGCGGCACAGATACGCAGTATTTT. This gives the protein CASSLLGGTDTQYF.

The chain links TRBV7-2 to TRBJ2-7; D perhaps matches TRBD1 (5 bases). Deletions cut 3 bases from V and 0 bases from J, with 9 bases between. The germline V gene encodes CDR1 SGHTA and CDR2 FQGNSA. The CDR3 extends over 14 amino acids. CDR3 in DNA: TGTGCCAGCAGCTTCCCGACAGTCTCCTACGAGCAGTACTTC. It specifies CASSFPTVSYEQYF.

The chain carries TRBV7-7 and TRBJ2-7, with D perhaps matching TRBD2 (6 bases). V lost 0 bases, J lost 2 bases, and 8 bases lay in between. Germline lookup yields CDR1 SSHAT and CDR2 FNYEAQ (reference sequence). There are 14 residues in the CDR3. CDR3 nucleotide sequence: TGTGCCAGCAGCTTAGCGGCGGGAACCTACGAGCAGTACTTC. Translation gives CASSLAAGTYEQYF.